This T cell receptor beta chain was sequenced during a study of blood T cell repertoires in COVID-19 (TCRdb year 2020). General notes on the study: Samples covering the acute and convalescent phases of COVID-19 were provided by collaborators in the United States, Italy and Spain. The material from the prospective study consisted of cDNA or gDNA derived from T cells, B-cell-depleted T cells, or PBMCs. Deeply sampled blood TCRbeta repertoires from subjects exposed to, actively infected with, or recovered from COVID-19 were included in the dataset. The repertoires were released in a freely available public database meant as a resource for research on the immune response to SARS-CoV-2. Samples came from the ongoing ImmuneRACE study (first 160 participants) plus 1,254 subjects from 6 global collaborators. Sample metadata almost always included a de-identified subject ID, COVID-19 status, age in years and sex. Where HLA class I and class II types were available, the types were taken from metadata supplied by the sample provider, not from assay-based typing.

TCRbeta CDR3 regions were amplified from genomic DNA using the immunoSEQ Assay, a bias-controlled multiplex PCR. As for the original processing: Within the assay, amplification of reference gene primers was used to estimate how many nucleated cells each sample contained. To quantify the absolute abundance of each unique TCRbeta CDR3 rearrangement, sequence reads were collapsed and filtered. For each sample, productive Simpson clonality was calculated as the square root of Simpson's diversity index over productive rearrangements. TCRdb took this table from immuneACCESS and kept in-frame rearrangements with V and J called. Such tables lack part of the clones; where checked against another copy, unresolved V genes explain under half of the gap, and the rest is unexplained. For V, J and clone size, that table is used; D and trimming come from the DNA. This sample holds 300,000 to 400,000 clones; about 89% were observed only once. The ten most abundant clones make up nearly 6.5% of the sample.

Broad study findings and their caveats: The amount of clinical and demographic metadata varied by source and participant and was provided uncurated.

About this clone itself: Its antigen specificity is not known. No per-base quality is available; no much larger clone lies one base away.

One collaborating source in Seattle enrolled patients while the patients were actively infected and followed the patients over time throughout the course of disease. Whole blood was collected in K2EDTA tubes by collaborating institutions according to the institutions' own protocols. For TCRbeta analysis, collaborators shipped samples as frozen whole blood, isolated PBMCs, or DNA extracted from either of those sample types. Sequencing used peripheral blood. The sequence was collected from a woman between 45 and 65 years old with COVID-19, enrolled during active disease.

The CDR3 protein sequence reads: CASEVAGGNEQFF. In nucleotide form, the sequence is TGTGCCAGCGAAGTAGCGGGAGGTAATGAGCAGTTCTTC. The chain is made from TRBV6-5 and TRBJ2-1, with TRBD2 matching 10 junction bases. V and J are trimmed by 8 bases and 7 bases, and the gene matches miss 5 bases of the junction. The germline V gene supplies CDR1 MNHEY and CDR2 SVGAGI. Including the terminal cysteine and phenylalanine, the CDR3 comprises 13 residues. CDR3 DNA is the only sequence kept; it has 39 bases, read in frame from the first base.